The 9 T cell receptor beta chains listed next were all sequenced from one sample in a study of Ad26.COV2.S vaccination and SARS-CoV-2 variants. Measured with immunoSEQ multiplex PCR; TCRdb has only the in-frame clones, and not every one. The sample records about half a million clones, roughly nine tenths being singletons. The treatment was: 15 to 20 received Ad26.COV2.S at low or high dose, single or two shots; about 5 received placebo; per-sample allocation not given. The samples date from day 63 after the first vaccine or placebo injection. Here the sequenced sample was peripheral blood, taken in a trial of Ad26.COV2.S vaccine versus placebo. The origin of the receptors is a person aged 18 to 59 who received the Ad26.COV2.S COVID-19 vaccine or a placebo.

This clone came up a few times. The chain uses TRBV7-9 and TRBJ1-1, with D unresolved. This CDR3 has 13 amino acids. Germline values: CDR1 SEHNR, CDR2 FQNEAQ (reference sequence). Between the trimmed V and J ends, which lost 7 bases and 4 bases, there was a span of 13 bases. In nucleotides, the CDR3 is TGTGCCAGCACCCAAACACCGGGCACTGAAGCTTTCTTT. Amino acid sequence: CASTQTPGTEAFF.

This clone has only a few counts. The CDR3 bases are TGTGCCAGCTCACGGACTAGCGGGGGAACCGGGGAGCTGTTTTTT. This codes for CASSRTSGGTGELFF. This chain uses TRBV18 with TRBJ2-2, with 13 bases fitting TRBD2. CDR1 KGHSH and CDR2 LQKENI come from the germline V gene. J gave up 5 bases and V 4 bases, and 1 base lay outside the gene matches. This CDR3 has 15 residues.

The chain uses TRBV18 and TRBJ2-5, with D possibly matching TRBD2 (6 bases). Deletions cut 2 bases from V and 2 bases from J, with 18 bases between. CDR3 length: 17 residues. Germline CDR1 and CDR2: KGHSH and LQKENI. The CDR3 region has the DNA TGTGCCAGCTCACCAGAACGGGGCGGGAAAAATCAAGAGACCCAGTACTTC. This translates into CASSPERGGKNQETQYF.

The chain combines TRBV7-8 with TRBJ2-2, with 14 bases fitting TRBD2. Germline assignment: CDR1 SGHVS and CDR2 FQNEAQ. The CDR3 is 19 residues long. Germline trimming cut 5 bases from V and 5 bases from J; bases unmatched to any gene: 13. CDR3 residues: CASSPRGLAGARGTGELFF. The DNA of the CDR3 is TGTGCCAGCAGCCCCCGGGGACTAGCGGGAGCCAGGGGGACCGGGGAGCTGTTTTTT.

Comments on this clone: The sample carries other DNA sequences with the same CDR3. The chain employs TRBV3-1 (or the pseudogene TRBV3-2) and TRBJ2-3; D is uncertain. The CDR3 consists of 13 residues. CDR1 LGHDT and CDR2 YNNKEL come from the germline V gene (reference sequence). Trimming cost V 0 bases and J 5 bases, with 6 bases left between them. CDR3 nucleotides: TGTGCCAGCAGCCAAGATTCCGTAGATACGCAGTATTTT. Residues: CASSQDSVDTQYF.

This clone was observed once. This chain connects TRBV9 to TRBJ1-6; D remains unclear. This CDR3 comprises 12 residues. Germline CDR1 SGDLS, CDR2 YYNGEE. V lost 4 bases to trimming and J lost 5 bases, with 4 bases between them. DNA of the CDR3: TGTGCCAGCAGCTTCGATAATTCACCCCTCCACTTT. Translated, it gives CASSFDNSPLHF. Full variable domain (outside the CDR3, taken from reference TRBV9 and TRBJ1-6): DSGVTQTPKHLITATGQRVTLRCSPRSGDLSVYWYQQSLDQGLQFLIQYYNGEERAKGNILERFSAQQFPDLHSELNLSSLELGDSALYFCASSFDNSPLHFGNGTRLTVT.

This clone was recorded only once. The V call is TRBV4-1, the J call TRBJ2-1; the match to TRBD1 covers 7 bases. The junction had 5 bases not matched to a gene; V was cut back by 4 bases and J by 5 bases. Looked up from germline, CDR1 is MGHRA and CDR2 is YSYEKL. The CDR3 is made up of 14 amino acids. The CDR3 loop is CASSPRGTDNEQFF. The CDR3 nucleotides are TGCGCCAGCAGCCCCAGGGGGACGGACAATGAGCAGTTCTTC.

The CDR3 coding sequence is TGTGCCAGTAGTACCCGGACAGGCAATCAGCCCCAGCATTTT. Translating it yields CASSTRTGNQPQHF. The V call is TRBV19, the J call TRBJ1-5; D may be TRBD1 (6 bases). CDR1 LNHDA and CDR2 SQIVND come from the germline V gene (reference sequence). V was shortened by 4 bases and J by 2 bases, with 9 bases between the two germline ends. The CDR3 totals 14 residues.

The chain's CDR3 is CASSYWGGDDEQFF. The CDR3 DNA follows: TGTGCCAGCAGTTACTGGGGTGGAGACGATGAGCAGTTCTTC. The V call is TRBV6-2 or TRBV6-3, the J call TRBJ2-1; no clear D gene. The CDR3 has 14 residues. Trimming pared 1 base from V and 8 bases from J, leaving 12 bases between. The germline gives CDR1 MNHEY, CDR2 SVGEGT.